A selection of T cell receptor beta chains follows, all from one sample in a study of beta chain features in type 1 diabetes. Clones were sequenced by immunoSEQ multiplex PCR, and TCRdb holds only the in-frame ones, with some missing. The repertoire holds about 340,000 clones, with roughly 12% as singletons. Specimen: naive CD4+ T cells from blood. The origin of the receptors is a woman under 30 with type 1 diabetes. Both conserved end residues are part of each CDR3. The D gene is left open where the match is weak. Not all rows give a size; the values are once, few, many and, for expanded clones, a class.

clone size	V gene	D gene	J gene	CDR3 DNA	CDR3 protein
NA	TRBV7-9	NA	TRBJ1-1	TGTGCCAGCAGCTCACGACAGGTTGAAGCTTTCTTT	CASSSRQVEAFF
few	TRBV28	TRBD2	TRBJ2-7	TGTGCCAGCACAGGGACTAGGCACCGTTGGGAGCAGTACTTC	CASTGTRHRWEQYF
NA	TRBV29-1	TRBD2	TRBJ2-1	TGCAGCGTTGGAGACGGGGGGATTTCCTACAATGAGCAGTTCTTC	CSVGDGGISYNEQFF
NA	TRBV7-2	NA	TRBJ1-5	TGTGCCAGCAGCTTTTCAGGTCAGCCCCAGCATTTT	CASSFSGQPQHF
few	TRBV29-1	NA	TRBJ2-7	TGCAGCGTTGAAGGACAGGGGAGGGACGAGCAGTACTTC	CSVEGQGRDEQYF
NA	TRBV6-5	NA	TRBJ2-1	TGTGCCAGCAGCCGCGGTTTGTCGGGGAATGAGCAGTTCTTC	CASSRGLSGNEQFF
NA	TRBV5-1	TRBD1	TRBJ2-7	TGCGCCAGCAGCTTCGGGACAGTTCCTGGCGAGCAGTACTTC	CASSFGTVPGEQYF
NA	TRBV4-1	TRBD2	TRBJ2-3	TGCGCCAGCAGAAGACTAGCGGGCCAAGGCCCAGATACGCAGTATTTT	CASRRLAGQGPDTQYF
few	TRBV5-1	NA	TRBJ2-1	TGCGCCAGCAGCTTGGTAATCGGCAGGGGAGTGTTAAATGAGCAGTTCTTC	CASSLVIGRGVLNEQFF
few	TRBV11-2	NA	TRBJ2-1	TGTGCCAGCAGCTACGGGTTCCCGGGGAATGAGCAGTTCTTC	CASSYGFPGNEQFF
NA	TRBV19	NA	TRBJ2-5	TGTGCCAGTAGTATATATCAGGATCAAGAGACCCAGTACTTC	CASSIYQDQETQYF
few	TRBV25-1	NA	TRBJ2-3	TGTGCCAGCAGTGAGGCCACAGATACGCAGTATTTT	CASSEATDTQYF
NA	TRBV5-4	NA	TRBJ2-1	TGTGCCAGCAGCGGAACAGGGTTGGGCTACAATGAGCAGTTCTTC	CASSGTGLGYNEQFF
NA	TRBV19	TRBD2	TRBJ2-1	TGTGCCAGTACCACTAGCGGACTCTACAATGAGCAGTTCTTC	CASTTSGLYNEQFF
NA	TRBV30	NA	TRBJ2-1	TGTGCCTGGGACGGAGAGATTACCTACAATGAGCAGTTCTTC	CAWDGEITYNEQFF
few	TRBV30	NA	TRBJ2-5	TGTGCCTGGAGTGTAAAGCCGGGAATCCAAGAGACCCAGTACTTC	CAWSVKPGIQETQYF
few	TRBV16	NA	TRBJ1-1	TGTGCCAGCAGCCAATCTGGCAGGGCGGACACTGAAGCTTTCTTT	CASSQSGRADTEAFF
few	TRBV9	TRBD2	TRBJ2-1	TGTGCCAGCAGTGTGACTAGCGGGAGACGCTACAATGAGCAGTTCTTC	CASSVTSGRRYNEQFF
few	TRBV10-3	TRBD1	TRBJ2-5	TGTGCCATCAGGGCCATTGGGGGACAGAAAGAGACCCAGTACTTC	CAIRAIGGQKETQYF
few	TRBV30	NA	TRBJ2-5	TGTGCCTGGAGTGTACGGAGAAGACAAGAGACCCAGTACTTC	CAWSVRRRQETQYF
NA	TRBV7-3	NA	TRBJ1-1	TGTGCCAGCAGCGAAAGATCCCGGGGTGACACTGAAGCTTTCTTT	CASSERSRGDTEAFF
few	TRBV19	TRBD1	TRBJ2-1	TGTGCCAGTAGTATCCAACAGGGGGCTACGTTCTTC	CASSIQQGATFF
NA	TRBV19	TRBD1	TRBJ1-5	TGTGCCAGTACCCCGGGACAGCAGCCCCAGCATTTT	CASTPGQQPQHF
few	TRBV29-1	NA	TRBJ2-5	TGCAGCGTTGTGGCGGGGGAGACCCAGTACTTC	CSVVAGETQYF
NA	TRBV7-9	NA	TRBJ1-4	TGTGCCAGCAGCTTAGCGGGCACGACAAATGAAAAACTGTTTTTT	CASSLAGTTNEKLFF
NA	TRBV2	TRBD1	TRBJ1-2	TGTGCCAGCAGGGCGACAGGGCCCTATGGCTACACCTTC	CASRATGPYGYTF
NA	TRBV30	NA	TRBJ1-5	TGTGCCTGGGACTATGGGGGGAAGCCCCAGCATTTT	CAWDYGGKPQHF
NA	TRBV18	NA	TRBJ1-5	TGTGCCAGCTCACCAGTTAATAGCAATCAGCCCCAGCATTTT	CASSPVNSNQPQHF
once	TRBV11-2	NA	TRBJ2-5	TGTGCCAGCAGCTTAAGCCCAGGGAGGGAGACCCAGTACTTC	CASSLSPGRETQYF
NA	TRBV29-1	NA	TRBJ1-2	TGCAGCGTTGAACCCGAGGGTTTGGACTATGGCTACACCTTC	CSVEPEGLDYGYTF
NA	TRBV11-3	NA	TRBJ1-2	TGTGCCAGCAGCCGAGACTTCTATGGCTACACCTTC	CASSRDFYGYTF
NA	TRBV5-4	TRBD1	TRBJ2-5	TGTGCCAGCACCGGGACAGCCCAAGAGACCCAGTACTTC	CASTGTAQETQYF
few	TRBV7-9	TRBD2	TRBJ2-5	TGTGCCAGCAGCTCGGGACTAAACATTCAAGAGACCCAGTACTTC	CASSSGLNIQETQYF
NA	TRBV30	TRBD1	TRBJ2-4	TGTGCCTGGAGGGGGACAGCAAACATTCAGTACTTC	CAWRGTANIQYF
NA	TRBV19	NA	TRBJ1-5	TGTGCCAGCCAGAAAATCAGTCAGCCCCAGCATTTT	CASQKISQPQHF
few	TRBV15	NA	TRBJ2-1	TGTGCCACCAGCAGAACCGGGACTCCCAGTTTTGATGAGCAGTTCTTC	CATSRTGTPSFDEQFF
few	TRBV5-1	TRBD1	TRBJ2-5	TGCGCCAGCAGCTTGGGACAGGGGATGGGGGAGACCCAGTACTTC	CASSLGQGMGETQYF
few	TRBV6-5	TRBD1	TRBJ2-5	TGTGCCAGCAGGCGAATGGGACAGGGGGCTGTCCAGTACTTC	CASRRMGQGAVQYF
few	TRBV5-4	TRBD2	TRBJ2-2	TGTGCCAGCAGCTTTAGCGGGAGGGCCTCATACACCGGGGAGCTGTTTTTT	CASSFSGRASYTGELFF
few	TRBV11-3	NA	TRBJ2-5	TGTGCCAGCAGCTCCTACAGGGATGGCGAGACCCAGTACTTC	CASSSYRDGETQYF
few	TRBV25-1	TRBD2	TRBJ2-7	TGTGCCAGCAGTTCCGGGACTAGCGCTGGGGACGAGCAGTACTTC	CASSSGTSAGDEQYF
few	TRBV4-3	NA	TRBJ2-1	TGCGCCAGCAGCCAAGCTCAGGGGCGCGAGCAGTTCTTC	CASSQAQGREQFF
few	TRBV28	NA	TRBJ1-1	TGTGCCAGCAGTTCAGACAGGAACACTGAAGCTTTCTTT	CASSSDRNTEAFF
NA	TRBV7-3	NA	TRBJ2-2	TGTGCCAGCAGTTGGAAGGGGACCGGGGAGCTGTTTTTT	CASSWKGTGELFF
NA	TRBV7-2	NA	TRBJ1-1	TGTGCCAGCAGCCGCTCGGGGGCTGAAGCTTTCTTT	CASSRSGAEAFF
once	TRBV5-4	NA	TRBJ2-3	TGTGCCAGCAGCTTGGCCCTTTACACAGATACGCAGTATTTT	CASSLALYTDTQYF
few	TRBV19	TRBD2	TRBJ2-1	TGTGCCAGTAGCATCTTGACTAGCTCGAGCTCCTACAATGAGCAGTTCTTC	CASSILTSSSSYNEQFF
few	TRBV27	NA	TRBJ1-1	TGTGCCAGCAGTTTTAAGACGGGGACTGAAGCTTTCTTT	CASSFKTGTEAFF
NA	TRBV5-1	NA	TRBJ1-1	TGCGCCAGCAGCTTGGATACAGCCTCGAACACTGAAGCTTTCTTT	CASSLDTASNTEAFF
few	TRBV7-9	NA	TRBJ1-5	TGTGCCAGCAGCTCCAGGACAGCAGGTCAGCCCCAGCATTTT	CASSSRTAGQPQHF
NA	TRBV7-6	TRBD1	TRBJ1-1	TGTGCCAGCAGCTTTACTACCGGGACAGAAAAAGCTTTCTTT	CASSFTTGTEKAFF
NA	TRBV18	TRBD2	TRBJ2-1	TGTGCCAGCTCACCCGTAGCGGGAAGGGCCAATGAGCAGTTCTTC	CASSPVAGRANEQFF